Listed below are T cell receptor beta chains from one sample, sequenced in a study of blood T cells in healthy people across ages. Via MiXCR, TCRdb re-called the 5' RACE reads, giving one row per CDR3 protein. The sample yields fewer than 800,000 distinct CDR3 sequences, roughly 21% seen once. The sample comprised blood. Receptors were obtained from a man aged 65-85 years in good health. The CDR3 runs from the conserved cysteine through the conserved F or W.

v_call	j_call	cdr3_aa
TRBV6-6	TRBJ2-6	CASSYKLNSGANILTF
TRBV29-1	NA	CSVEGAGGPFNEQFF
TRBV6-6	TRBJ1-5	CASSYSGLSQPQHF
TRBV6-5	TRBJ1-3	CASSFKTGKSGNTIYF
TRBV9	TRBJ2-5	CASSVGVRQEAQYF
TRBV29-1	TRBJ2-3	CSGLGGGISTDTQYF
TRBV29-1	TRBJ2-5	CSVDGSGGGETQYF
TRBV7-9	TRBJ2-7	CASSVTGLAGDEQYF
TRBV15	TRBJ1-3	CATSRDQGSGNTIYF
TRBV20-1	TRBJ2-2	CSAEMVTGELFF
TRBV27	TRBJ1-4	CASRRRGGATNEKLFF
TRBV6-5	TRBJ2-2	CASSYEPRGGELFF
TRBV19	TRBJ2-1	CASSDIGNEQFF
TRBV5-1	TRBJ2-5	CASSLSRADQETQYF
TRBV20-1	TRBJ2-1	CSAKGLAGSNEQFF
TRBV4-3	TRBJ1-5	CASSQDGTGSQPQHF
TRBV6-2/TRBV6-3	TRBJ2-3	CASSYPRAGGVDTQYF
TRBV3-1	TRBJ1-2	CASSQDPFGITNYGYTF
TRBV7-9	TRBJ2-1	CASSLPAGGPSDEQFF
TRBV12-3/TRBV12-4	NA	CASRSRGYEQFF
TRBV25-1	TRBJ2-2	CASRKDRSTGELFF
TRBV5-6	TRBJ2-1	CASSLATDNEQFF
TRBV10-3	TRBJ1-1	CAITNERDTEAFF
TRBV20-1	TRBJ2-7	CSARKSGLSYEQYF
TRBV5-1	TRBJ2-1	CASSILGTSGASSYNEQFF
TRBV7-8	TRBJ2-7	CASSGYRPGGRSYEQYF
TRBV20-1	TRBJ1-1	CSAKQFPGTEAFF
TRBV7-2	TRBJ2-5	CASRKGGYNQETQYF
TRBV7-9	TRBJ2-7	CASSPLDSYEQYF
TRBV15	TRBJ2-1	CATSRLLTEQFF
TRBV6-6	TRBJ1-1	CASSLQGPEAFF
TRBV2	TRBJ2-1	CASSEWDSGSKGPYYNEQFF
TRBV6-1	TRBJ1-5	CASSRNRDRGGQPQHF
TRBV28	NA	CASSGPRQGDYEQYF
TRBV2	TRBJ2-5	CASSPGTSGILQETQYF
TRBV11-2	TRBJ2-7	CASSLAPQGLNSYEQYF
TRBV5-1	TRBJ2-5	CASSKTSGRALETQYF
TRBV5-1	TRBJ2-3	CASSRLEPLTDTQYF
TRBV7-2	TRBJ2-5	CASSKGTSGFWGQETQYF
TRBV5-1	TRBJ1-6	CASSLDRANYNSPLHF
TRBV9	TRBJ2-1	CASSVVGGWGHNEQFF
TRBV10-3	TRBJ2-1	CAISESKSSYNEQFF
TRBV5-1	TRBJ2-5	CASIKGGGLYNEQLF
TRBV5-1	TRBJ2-6	CASSSQDKSSGANVLTF
TRBV7-6	TRBJ2-2	CASSLADSGTTGELFF
TRBV15	TRBJ2-5	CATSRVGTSTYF
TRBV20-1	TRBJ2-2	CSAIRDRETGELFF
TRBV14	TRBJ2-3	CASSQDNLGGTQYF
TRBV10-3	TRBJ2-7	CAISPRTGGGYEQYF
TRBV16	TRBJ1-4	CASSLGGGKGNEKLFF
TRBV3-1	TRBJ1-1	CASSRYDTNTEAFF